Listed below are T cell receptor beta chains from one sample, sequenced in a study of immune cell composition in non-small cell lung cancer. Sequencing was performed with immunoSEQ multiplex PCR; in TCRdb, only in-frame clones are kept and a portion is missing. This sample yields some 9,000 clones, of which roughly two thirds are seen a single time; about 25% belongs to the top ten. Sequences were obtained from non-adjacent lung tissue. These receptors were collected from a human donor with non-small cell lung cancer. The CDR3 runs from the conserved cysteine through the conserved F or W. The order of the fields is D gene, V gene, clone size, CDR3 length, J gene, CDR3 protein, CDR3 DNA. A D gene is named only where the DNA matches it firmly. Clone size is given for some rows only: seen once, a few or many times, or a class if the clone is expanded.

>.|TRBV19|.|13|TRBJ1-5
CASSSGVNQPQHF
TGTGCCAGTAGTTCAGGGGTAAATCAGCCCCAGCATTTT
>TRBD1|TRBV27|.|16|TRBJ2-3
CASSLGDSPGTDTQYF
TGTGCCAGCAGTTTAGGGGACAGTCCCGGCACAGATACGCAGTATTTT
>.|TRBV5-1|.|15|TRBJ2-7
CASRERWDKSYEQYF
TGCGCCAGCAGGGAGAGGTGGGACAAGTCCTACGAGCAGTACTTC
>.|TRBV7-9|.|14|TRBJ1-6
CASTFFTGTSPLHF
TGTGCCAGCACCTTCTTTACAGGGACTTCACCCCTCCACTTT
>.|TRBV10-1|few|15|TRBJ1-5
CASSDTAGKGQPQHF
TGCGCCAGCAGTGACACTGCAGGGAAGGGTCAGCCCCAGCATTTT
>.|TRBV5-5|.|13|TRBJ1-1
CASSLGSNTEAFF
TGTGCCAGCAGCTTGGGGAGTAACACTGAAGCTTTCTTT
>.|TRBV12-5|.|15|TRBJ1-4
CASGLIGSANEKLFF
TGTGCTAGTGGTTTGATTGGTTCAGCTAATGAAAAACTGTTTTTT
>TRBD1|TRBV9|.|15|TRBJ1-4
CASSDGTGGREKLFF
TGTGCCAGCAGCGACGGGACAGGGGGCCGTGAAAAACTGTTTTTT
>TRBD1|TRBV19|.|18|TRBJ1-1
CASKRGETGIVMNTEAFF
TGTGCCAGTAAGCGAGGGGAGACAGGGATCGTTATGAACACTGAAGCTTTCTTT
>.|TRBV7-8|.|14|TRBJ1-1
CASSPQAMYTEAFF
TGTGCCAGCAGCCCGCAGGCCATGTACACTGAAGCTTTCTTT
>.|TRBV19|.|17|TRBJ1-5
CASSISATAGGNQPQHF
TGTGCCAGTAGTATATCAGCGACAGCGGGGGGCAATCAGCCCCAGCATTTT
>TRBD1|TRBV5-5|.|16|TRBJ1-1
CASSLLQGTLNTEAFF
TGTGCCAGCAGCTTGCTACAGGGGACCTTGAACACTGAAGCTTTCTTT
>.|TRBV11-2|.|14|TRBJ1-1
CASSLVPGRTEAFF
TGTGCCAGCAGCTTAGTCCCAGGGCGGACTGAAGCTTTCTTT
>.|TRBV19|.|12|TRBJ2-2
CASSMRAGELFF
TGTGCCAGTAGTATGAGGGCCGGGGAGCTGTTTTTT
>.|TRBV7-8|.|16|TRBJ1-5
CASSLSRGLADQPQHF
TGTGCCAGCAGCTTATCCAGGGGCTTAGCCGATCAGCCCCAGCATTTT
>.|TRBV7-9|.|14|TRBJ2-5
CASSLGGGQETQYF
TGTGCCAGCAGCTTAGGAGGCGGCCAAGAGACCCAGTACTTC
>.|TRBV10-3|.|15|TRBJ1-2
CAISDVDRNNYGYTF
TGTGCCATCAGTGACGTGGACAGAAATAACTATGGCTACACCTTC
>TRBD1|TRBV6-1|once|13|TRBJ1-1
CAGDRGLGTEAFF
TGTGCCGGGGACAGGGGGCTGGGCACTGAAGCTTTCTTT
>.|TRBV7-9|once|14|TRBJ1-6
CASSLEAGASPLHF
TGTGCCAGCAGCTTAGAGGCAGGGGCATCACCCCTCCACTTT
>.|TRBV7-7|.|16|TRBJ2-5
CASSLGGGGGGETQYF
TGTGCCAGCAGCTTAGGCGGTGGGGGCGGGGGAGAGACCCAGTACTTC
>.|TRBV7-6|.|16|TRBJ2-3
CASSSGGRGEQDTQYF
TGTGCCAGCAGCTCAGGGGGCCGGGGGGAGCAAGATACGCAGTATTTT
>.|TRBV7-6|.|16|TRBJ1-6
CASSLAEHIKNSPLHF
TGTGCCAGCAGCTTAGCTGAACATATTAAGAATTCACCCCTCCACTTT
>.|TRBV7-9|.|14|TRBJ2-1
CASSLRTAWDEQFF
TGTGCCAGCAGCCTAAGGACAGCGTGGGATGAGCAGTTCTTC
>.|TRBV9|.|13|TRBJ1-1
CASSAGTGTEAFF
TGTGCCAGCAGCGCCGGCACCGGGACAGAAGCTTTCTTT
>.|TRBV7-3|.|15|TRBJ1-1
CASSPSTGLNTEAFF
TGTGCCAGCAGCCCCTCGACAGGCCTGAACACTGAAGCTTTCTTT
>.|TRBV6-5|.|15|TRBJ1-5
CASSYRQGGNQPQHF
TGTGCCAGCAGTTATAGGCAGGGTGGAAATCAGCCCCAGCATTTT
>TRBD2|TRBV4-1|.|17|TRBJ2-4
CASSQPLAGWNKNIQYF
TGCGCCAGCAGCCAACCTTTAGCGGGGTGGAACAAAAACATTCAGTACTTC
>TRBD1|TRBV5-5|.|14|TRBJ2-5
CASSLQGSRETQYF
TGTGCCAGCAGCTTACAGGGGAGTCGAGAGACCCAGTACTTC
>.|TRBV11-3|.|13|TRBJ1-2
CASSFGGGYGYTF
TGTGCCAGCAGCTTCGGAGGCGGCTATGGCTACACCTTC
>.|TRBV6-5|.|13|TRBJ1-1
CASSMGGRSEAFF
TGTGCCAGCAGCATGGGAGGGCGGTCTGAAGCTTTCTTT
>.|TRBV6-1|.|15|TRBJ2-7
CASSERSQGPNEQYF
TGTGCCAGCAGTGAGCGCAGCCAGGGCCCCAACGAGCAGTACTTC
>TRBD1|TRBV7-2|.|16|TRBJ2-7
CASSPYRDRVGYEQYF
TGTGCCAGCAGCCCCTACCGGGACAGGGTGGGCTACGAGCAGTACTTC
>.|TRBV11-2|.|13|TRBJ2-3
CASSLILTDTQYF
TGTGCCAGCAGCTTAATTCTCACAGATACGCAGTATTTT
>TRBD1|TRBV18|once|13|TRBJ2-7
CASSLGTGLEQYF
TGTGCCAGCTCCTTAGGGACAGGGCTCGAGCAGTACTTC
>TRBD1|TRBV5-1|.|18|TRBJ1-5
CASSLGTGGGRGNQPQHF
TGCGCCAGCAGCTTGGGGACAGGGGGAGGTCGGGGCAATCAGCCCCAGCATTTT
>.|TRBV5-1|.|14|TRBJ2-3
CATSRAPHTDTQYF
TGCGCCACATCCAGGGCTCCTCACACAGATACGCAGTATTTT
>.|TRBV10-3|.|14|TRBJ1-6
CAISEGRDNSPLHF
TGTGCCATCAGTGAGGGCAGGGATAATTCACCCCTCCACTTT
>TRBD1|TRBV19|.|15|TRBJ2-2
CASRPTGASTGELFF
TGTGCCAGTAGACCCACAGGGGCTAGCACCGGGGAGCTGTTTTTT
>TRBD1|TRBV6-5|.|15|TRBJ2-2
CASSYRTGPSGELFF
TGTGCCAGCAGTTACAGGACAGGGCCCTCCGGGGAGCTGTTTTTT
>.|TRBV10-1|.|15|TRBJ2-2
CASSESAGGTGELFF
TGCGCCAGCAGTGAGTCTGCGGGTGGGACCGGGGAGCTGTTTTTT
>TRBD2|TRBV15|.|15|TRBJ2-5
CATSRTSGGQETQYF
TGTGCCACCAGCAGGACTAGCGGGGGCCAAGAGACCCAGTACTTC
>.|TRBV5-5|.|15|TRBJ2-5
CASSPGPGYQETQYF
TGTGCCAGCAGCCCAGGTCCAGGGTACCAAGAGACCCAGTACTTC
>TRBD1|TRBV27|.|13|TRBJ1-2
CASSTRQGYGYTF
TGTGCCAGCAGTACCCGACAGGGGTATGGCTACACCTTC
>.|TRBV5-5|.|15|TRBJ1-1
CASSSDERVRTEAFF
TGTGCCAGCAGCTCCGATGAGCGGGTTAGAACTGAAGCTTTCTTT
>TRBD2|TRBV15|.|16|TRBJ2-5
CATSRDPSGGVETQYF
TGTGCCACCAGCAGAGATCCTAGCGGGGGTGTCGAGACCCAGTACTTC
>.|TRBV10-3|.|14|TRBJ1-1
CAISLSTADTEAFF
TGTGCCATCAGCCTTAGTACGGCGGACACTGAAGCTTTCTTT
>TRBD1|TRBV14|few|17|TRBJ1-1
CASSPPRQGVVDTEAFF
TGTGCCAGCAGCCCCCCGAGACAGGGGGTAGTCGACACTGAAGCTTTCTTT
>.|TRBV9|.|16|TRBJ2-7
CASSVEGRASALEQYF
TGTGCCAGCAGCGTAGAAGGGCGGGCTAGCGCCCTCGAGCAGTACTTC